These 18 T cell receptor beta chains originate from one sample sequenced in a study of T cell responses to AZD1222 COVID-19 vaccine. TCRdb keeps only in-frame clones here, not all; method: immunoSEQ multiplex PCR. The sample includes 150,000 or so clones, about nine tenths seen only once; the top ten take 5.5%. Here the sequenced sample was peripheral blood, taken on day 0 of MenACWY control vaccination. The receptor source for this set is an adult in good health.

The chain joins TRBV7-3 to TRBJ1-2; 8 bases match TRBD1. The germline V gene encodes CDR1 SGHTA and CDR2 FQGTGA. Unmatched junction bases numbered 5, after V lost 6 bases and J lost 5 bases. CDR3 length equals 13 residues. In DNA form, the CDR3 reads TGTGCCAGCAGTAGTGACAGGGGATATGGCTACACCTTC. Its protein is CASSSDRGYGYTF.

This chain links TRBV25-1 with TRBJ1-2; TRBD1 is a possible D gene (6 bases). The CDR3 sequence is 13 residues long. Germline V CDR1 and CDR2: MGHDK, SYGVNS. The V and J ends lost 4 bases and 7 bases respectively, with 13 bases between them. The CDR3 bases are TGTGCCAGCAGTGGATCTTCAGGGGCTGGCTACACCTTC. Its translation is CASSGSSGAGYTF.

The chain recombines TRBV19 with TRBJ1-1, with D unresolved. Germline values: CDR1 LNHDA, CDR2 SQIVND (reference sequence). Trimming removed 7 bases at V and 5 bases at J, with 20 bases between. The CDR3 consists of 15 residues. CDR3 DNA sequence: TGTGCCAGTACTTATCCCTCGGCCCCGCAAACTGAAGCTTTCTTT. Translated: CASTYPSAPQTEAFF.

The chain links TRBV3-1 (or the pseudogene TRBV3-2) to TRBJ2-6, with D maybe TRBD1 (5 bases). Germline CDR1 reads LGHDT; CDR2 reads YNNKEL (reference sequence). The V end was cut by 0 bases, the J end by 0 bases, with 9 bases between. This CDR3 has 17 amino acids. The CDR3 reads CASSQDRDPSGANVLTF. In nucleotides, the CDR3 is TGTGCCAGCAGCCAAGACAGGGATCCCTCTGGGGCCAACGTCCTGACTTTC.

CDR3 bases: TGTGCCAGCAGCTTAAGGACTAGCGGGGGGCTAGAGACCCAGTACTTC. Its translation is CASSLRTSGGLETQYF. The chain couples TRBV7-6 to TRBJ2-5, with 14 positions matching TRBD2. Germline V gives CDR1 SGHVS, CDR2 FNYEAQ. With V trimmed by 2 bases and J by 4 bases, 3 bases remained unmatched. This CDR3 has 16 amino acids.

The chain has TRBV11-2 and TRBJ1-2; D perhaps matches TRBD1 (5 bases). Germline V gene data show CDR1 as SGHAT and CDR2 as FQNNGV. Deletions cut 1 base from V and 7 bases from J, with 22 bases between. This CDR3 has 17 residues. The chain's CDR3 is CASSLGLSIGGSSGYTF. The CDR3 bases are TGTGCCAGCAGCTTAGGTTTGAGTATCGGGGGATCTAGTGGCTACACCTTC.

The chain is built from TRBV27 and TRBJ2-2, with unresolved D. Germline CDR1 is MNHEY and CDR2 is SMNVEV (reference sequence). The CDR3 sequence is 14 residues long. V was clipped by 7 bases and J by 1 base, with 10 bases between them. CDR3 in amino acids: CASMIAENTGELFF. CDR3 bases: TGTGCCAGCATGATCGCGGAGAACACCGGGGAGCTGTTTTTT.

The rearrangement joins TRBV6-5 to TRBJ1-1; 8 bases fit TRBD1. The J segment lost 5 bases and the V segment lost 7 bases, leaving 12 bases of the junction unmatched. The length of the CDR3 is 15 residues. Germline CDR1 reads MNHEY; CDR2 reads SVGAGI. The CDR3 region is CASTPLGQGSTEAFF. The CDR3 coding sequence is TGTGCCAGCACCCCTTTAGGACAGGGTTCTACTGAAGCTTTCTTT.

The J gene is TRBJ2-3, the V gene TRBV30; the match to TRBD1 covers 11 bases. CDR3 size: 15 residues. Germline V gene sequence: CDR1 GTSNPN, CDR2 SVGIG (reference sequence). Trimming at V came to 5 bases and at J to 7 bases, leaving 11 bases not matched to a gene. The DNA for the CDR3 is TGTGCCTGGGGGACCGGGACAGGGGGATTTAATACGCAGTATTTT. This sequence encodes CAWGTGTGGFNTQYF.

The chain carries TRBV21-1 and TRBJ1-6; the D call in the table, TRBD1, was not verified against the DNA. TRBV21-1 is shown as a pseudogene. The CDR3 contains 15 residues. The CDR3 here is CASSPLDRDNSPLHF. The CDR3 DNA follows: TGTGCCAGCAGCCCCCTGGACAGGGACAATTCACCCCTCCACTTT.

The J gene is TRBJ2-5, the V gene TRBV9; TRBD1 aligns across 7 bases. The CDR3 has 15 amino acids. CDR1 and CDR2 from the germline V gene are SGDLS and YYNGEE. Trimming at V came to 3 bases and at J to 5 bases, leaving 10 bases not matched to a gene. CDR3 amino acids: CASSAGRGLRETQYF. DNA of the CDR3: TGTGCCAGCAGCGCTGGTAGGGGGCTTCGCGAGACCCAGTACTTC.

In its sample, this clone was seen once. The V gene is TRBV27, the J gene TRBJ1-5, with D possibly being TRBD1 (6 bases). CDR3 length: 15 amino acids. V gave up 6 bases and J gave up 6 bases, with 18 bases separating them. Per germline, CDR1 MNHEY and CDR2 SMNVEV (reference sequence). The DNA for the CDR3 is TGTGCCAGCAGCGATTTTGGGGGGCTGGGTCAGCCCCAGCATTTT. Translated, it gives CASSDFGGLGQPQHF.

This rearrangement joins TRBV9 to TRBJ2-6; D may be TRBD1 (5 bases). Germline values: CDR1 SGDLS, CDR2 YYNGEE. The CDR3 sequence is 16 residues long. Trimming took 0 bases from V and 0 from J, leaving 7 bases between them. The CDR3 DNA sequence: TGTGCCAGCAGCGTAGGACAGCTCTCTGGGGCCAACGTCCTGACTTTC. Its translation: CASSVGQLSGANVLTF.

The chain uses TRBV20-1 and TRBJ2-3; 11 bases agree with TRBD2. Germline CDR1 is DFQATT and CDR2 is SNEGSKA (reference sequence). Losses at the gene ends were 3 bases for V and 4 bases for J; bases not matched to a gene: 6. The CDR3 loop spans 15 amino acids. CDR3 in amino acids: CSASVAGGVADTQYF. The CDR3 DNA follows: TGCAGTGCTAGTGTAGCGGGGGGGGTTGCAGATACGCAGTATTTT.

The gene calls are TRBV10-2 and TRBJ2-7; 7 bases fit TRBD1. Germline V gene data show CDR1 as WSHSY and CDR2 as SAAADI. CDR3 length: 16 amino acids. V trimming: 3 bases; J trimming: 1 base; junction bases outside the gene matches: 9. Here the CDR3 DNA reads TGCGCCAGCAGTGACCCGGGACAGACTACGTCCTACGAGCAGTACGTC. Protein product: CASSDPGQTTSYEQYV.

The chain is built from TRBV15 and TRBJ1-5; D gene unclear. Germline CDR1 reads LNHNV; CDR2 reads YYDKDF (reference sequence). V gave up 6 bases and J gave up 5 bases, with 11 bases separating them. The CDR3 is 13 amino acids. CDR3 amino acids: CATRREGDQPQHF. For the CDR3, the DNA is TGTGCCACCAGACGGGAAGGAGATCAGCCCCAGCATTTT.

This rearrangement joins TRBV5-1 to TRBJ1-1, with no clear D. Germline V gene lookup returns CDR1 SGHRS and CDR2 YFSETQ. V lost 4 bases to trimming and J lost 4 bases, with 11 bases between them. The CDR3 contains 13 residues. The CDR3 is CASSPSGGTEAFF. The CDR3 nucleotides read TGCGCCAGCAGCCCGTCGGGCGGCACTGAAGCTTTCTTT.

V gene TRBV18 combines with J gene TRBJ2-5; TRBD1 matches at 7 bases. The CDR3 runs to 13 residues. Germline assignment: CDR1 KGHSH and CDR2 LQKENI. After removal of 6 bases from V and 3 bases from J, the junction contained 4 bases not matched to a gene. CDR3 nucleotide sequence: TGTGCCAGCTCCCCCCAGGGGGAAGAGACCCAGTACTTC. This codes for CASSPQGEETQYF.